The clone carrying this T cell receptor (beta chain) came up many times. Its matching antigen is unknown. The sample belongs to a study of T cells in Graves' hyperthyroidism and ophthalmopathy. Study context: Initial diagnosis, before any treatment, was when peripheral blood was collected. Points from the study as a whole: Most clonotypes expanded in thyroid above 0.001 were likewise present in blood.

Diagnosis rested on symptoms, serum thyroxine and TRAb, thyroid ultrasound, and orbital computed tomography. Germline values: CDR1 GTSNPN, CDR2 SVGIG (reference sequence). V lost 1 base and J lost 2; bases outside the gene matches: 7. This CDR3 has 15 amino acids. RNA transcripts were the template for amplifying TCR beta CDR3 regions. The TCR CDR3 was amplified in a first-round RT-PCR using the HTBI primer set. Via MiXCR, TCRdb re-called the multiplex PCR reads, giving one row per CDR3 protein. The sample lists about 100,000 distinct CDR3 sequences, 15% to 20% occurring once. Input material: blood. The receptor was isolated from a woman aged 45 to 65 with Graves' hyperthyroidism. The chain combines TRBV30 with TRBJ2-5; 7 nucleotides match TRBD1. This CDR3 is CAWSDWTGRQETQYF. As DNA, the CDR3 is TGTGCCTGGAGTGACTGGACAGGTCGTCAAGAGACCCAGTACTTC.